The clone carrying this T cell receptor delta chain is deemed medium-sized. The data belong to a study of gamma-delta chains in newborns, infants, children. At the level of the study: Innate gammadelta T cells reportedly expand polyclonally right after birth, driven by microbial exposure, per the title.

TCRdb used CATT to re-call clones from the reads. The sample holds approximately 4,100 delta-chain clones, 1.9% seen once. The CDR3 totals 21 residues. Deletions cut 3 bases from V and 0 bases from J, with 23 bases between. Germline V gene sequence: CDR1 GEAIGNYY, CDR2 EKD. The clonotype comes from a child who was a newborn, infant or young child, either healthy, febrile or measles-vaccinated (not recorded which). The sample consisted of blood. J is TRDJ3 and V is TRDV2; a possible D gene is TRDD2 (5 bases). The CDR3 coding sequence is TGTGCCTGTGACCGCGTACCCGGCCTATCCTATCCCTCCTGGGACACCCGACAGATGTTTTTC. Its protein product is CACDRVPGLSYPSWDTRQMFF.